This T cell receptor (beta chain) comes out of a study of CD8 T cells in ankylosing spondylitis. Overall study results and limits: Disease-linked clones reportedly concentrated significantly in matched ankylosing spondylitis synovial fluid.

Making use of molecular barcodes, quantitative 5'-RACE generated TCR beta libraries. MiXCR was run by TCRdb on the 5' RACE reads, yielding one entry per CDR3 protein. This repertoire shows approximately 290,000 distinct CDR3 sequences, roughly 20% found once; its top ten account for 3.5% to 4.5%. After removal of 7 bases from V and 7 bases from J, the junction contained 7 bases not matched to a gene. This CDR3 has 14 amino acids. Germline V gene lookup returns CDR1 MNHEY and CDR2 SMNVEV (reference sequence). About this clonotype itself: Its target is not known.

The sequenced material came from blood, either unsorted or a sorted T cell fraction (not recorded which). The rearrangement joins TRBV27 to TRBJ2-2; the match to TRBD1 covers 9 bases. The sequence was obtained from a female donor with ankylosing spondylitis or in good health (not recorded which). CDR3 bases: TGTGCCAGCAACTTACAGGGGGCGGTCGGGGAGCTGTTTTTT. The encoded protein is CASNLQGAVGELFF.